A single sample gave rise to the 21 T cell receptor beta chains below, sequenced in a study of a mutant IDH1 vaccine in newly diagnosed glioma. The antigens of these receptors remain unknown. Repertoires were generated with immunoSEQ multiplex PCR, while TCRdb's copy carries only in-frame clones and drops some. The sample records approximately 50,000 clones, approximately 87% being singletons. Time point described: week 23, last vaccination. Topical imiquimod accompanied each vaccine dose, which consisted of 300 ug of mutant IDH1 20-mer peptide. This sample comprised PBMCs, obtained from a glioma patient whose treatment included an IDH1 peptide vaccine. These receptor sequences come from a man aged 40-50 years with glioma.

J is TRBJ2-7 and V is TRBV28, with 8 bases fitting TRBD2. V lost 8 bases to trimming and J lost 1 base; unmatched junction nucleotides: 7. Germline V CDR1 and CDR2: MDHEN, SYDVKM. The CDR3 spans 14 residues. The CDR3 spells CASRGLAGSYEQYF. CDR3 sequence (DNA): TGTGCCAGCCGGGGATTAGCGGGGTCCTACGAGCAGTACTTC. Filled out from reference TRBV28 and TRBJ2-7, the complete variable domain reads DVKVTQSSRYLVKRTGEKVFLECVQDMDHENMFWYRQDPGLGLRLIYFSYDVKMKEKGDIPEGYSVSREKKERFSLILESASTNQTSMYLCASRGLAGSYEQYFGPGTRLTVT.

The chain recombines TRBV4-2 with TRBJ2-5; a possible D gene is TRBD2 (6 bases). The CDR3 consists of 13 residues. Germline assignment: CDR1 LGHNA and CDR2 YNFKEQ. The V gene lost 0 bases and the J gene lost 11 bases, with 13 bases spanning the gap. In nucleotides, the CDR3 is TGTGCCAGCAGCCAAGATGACCGGAGGGAGCAGTACTTC. Amino acids: CASSQDDRREQYF.

The chain couples TRBV6-1 to TRBJ1-4, with D uncertain. Trimming pared 6 bases from V and 8 bases from J, leaving 19 bases between. Germline V gene data show CDR1 as MNHNS and CDR2 as SASEGT. This CDR3 is 15 amino acids long. DNA for the CDR3: TGTGCCAGCAGCAATAAAGAGGGCCGAAGGGAAAAACTGTTTTTT. Translated, it gives CASSNKEGRREKLFF.

The rearrangement joins TRBV5-5 to TRBJ2-3; no definite D call. Germline loops: CDR1 SGHKS, CDR2 YYEKEE (reference sequence). The CDR3 sequence is 13 residues long. V was pared by 0 bases and J by 6 bases, with 8 bases between. The CDR3 protein is CASSLVWQDTQYF. The DNA for the CDR3 is TGTGCCAGCAGCTTGGTGTGGCAGGATACGCAGTATTTT. Using reference TRBV5-5 and TRBJ2-3 for the parts outside the CDR3, the full variable domain is DAGVTQSPTHLIKTRGQQVTLRCSPISGHKSVSWYQQVLGQGPQFIFQYYEKEERGRGNFPDRFSARQFPNYSSELNVNALLLGDSALYLCASSLVWQDTQYFGPGTRLTVL.

This chain's CDR3 is CAISEGTGGTDTQYF. The CDR3 DNA reads TGTGCCATCAGTGAAGGAACAGGAGGAACGGATACGCAGTATTTT. The chain carries TRBV10-3 and TRBJ2-3, with D possibly being TRBD1 or TRBD2 (5 bases each). The CDR3 is 15 residues long. V was pared by 3 bases and J by 6 bases, with 16 bases between. Germline-derived CDR1 and CDR2 are ENHRY and SYGVKD.

This rearrangement joins TRBV6-1 to TRBJ2-5, with 11 bases identical to TRBD2. CDR1 is MNHNS and CDR2 is SASEGT in the germline V gene. Germline trimming cut 11 bases from V and 8 bases from J; bases unmatched to any gene: 13. This CDR3 has 14 amino acids. The CDR3 spells CAGTGTSGTVTQYF. The CDR3 nucleotides are TGTGCCGGAACCGGGACTAGCGGTACCGTTACCCAGTACTTC.

The gene calls are TRBV2 and TRBJ2-2, with 10 nucleotides matching TRBD2. With V trimmed by 7 bases and J by 5 bases, 7 bases remained unmatched. The CDR3 covers 15 residues. The germline V gene encodes CDR1 SNHLY and CDR2 FYNNEI. The chain's CDR3 is CASMSGRAGTGELFF. Written as DNA, the CDR3 is TGTGCCAGCATGAGCGGGAGGGCCGGTACCGGGGAGCTGTTTTTT. Full variable domain (rest looked up from reference TRBV2 and TRBJ2-2): EPEVTQTPSHQVTQMGQEVILRCVPISNHLYFYWYRQILGQKVEFLVSFYNNEISEKSEIFDDQFSVERPDGSNFTLKIRSTKLEDSAMYFCASMSGRAGTGELFFGEGSRLTVL.

The chain employs TRBV27 and TRBJ2-7; the match to TRBD1 covers 9 bases. The CDR3 sequence is 13 residues long. The J segment lost 6 bases and the V segment lost 4 bases, leaving 4 bases of the junction unmatched. The germline gives CDR1 MNHEY, CDR2 SMNVEV (reference sequence). CDR3 in DNA: TGTGCCAGCAGTTGGGGACAGGGAGGCGAGCAGTACTTC. Translation gives CASSWGQGGEQYF.

The chain joins TRBV29-1 to TRBJ2-3; TRBD2 agrees at 8 bases. CDR1 is SQVTM, CDR2 ANQGSEA, per germline. With V trimmed by 6 bases and J by 7 bases, 12 bases remained unmatched. The CDR3 is made up of 14 amino acids. The CDR3 sequence: CSVGPGGMGNTQYF. CDR3 coding DNA: TGCAGCGTGGGACCGGGAGGGATGGGGAATACGCAGTATTTT.

The rearrangement links TRBV5-1 to TRBJ1-1, with D hard to call. Trimming pared 4 bases from V and 1 base from J, leaving 14 bases between. From germline, CDR1 is SGHRS and CDR2 YFSETQ. The CDR3 has 15 amino acids. As DNA, the CDR3 is TGCGCCAGCAGCCCGCAGACAAGATCGAACACTGAAGCTTTCTTT. Amino acids: CASSPQTRSNTEAFF.

The gene calls are TRBV5-1 and TRBJ1-4, with 9 bases aligning to TRBD1. Germline CDR1 is SGHRS and CDR2 is YFSETQ. V shed 3 bases and J 6 bases; nucleotides not matched to a gene: 6. The CDR3 totals 15 residues. The CDR3 DNA sequence: TGCGCCAGCAGCTGGTACAGGGGGCAGGATGAAAAACTGTTTTTT. Translated: CASSWYRGQDEKLFF.

V usage is TRBV5-1 and J usage is TRBJ2-5; 9 bases agree with TRBD1. CDR1 and CDR2 (germline): SGHRS, YFSETQ. J gave up 5 bases and V 2 bases, and 7 bases lay outside the gene matches. There are 15 residues in the CDR3. CDR3 DNA sequence: TGCGCCAGCAGCTTCCTACAGGGGGCTGGGGAGACCCAGTACTTC. Translated: CASSFLQGAGETQYF.

This clone was detected once. This chain connects TRBV27 to TRBJ2-7, with D possibly TRBD2 on 6 matching bases. The V and J ends lost 5 bases and 11 bases respectively, with 16 bases between them. The CDR3 consists of 12 residues. The germline V gene has CDR1 MNHEY and CDR2 SMNVEV (reference sequence). The CDR3 coding sequence is TGTGCCAGCAGTACCCCAGCGGGCAAGGAGTACTTC. Its protein product is CASSTPAGKEYF.

The chain employs TRBV10-3 and TRBJ2-7, with D perhaps matching TRBD2 (7 bases). Germline V gives CDR1 ENHRY, CDR2 SYGVKD. Trimming removed 11 bases from V and 3 bases from J, with 20 bases in between. CDR3 length equals 14 residues. The CDR3 DNA sequence: TGTGCCGCATCAAGGGGGGGGTCTTTCTACGAGCAGTACTTC. This gives the protein CAASRGGSFYEQYF.

This chain connects TRBV5-1 to TRBJ2-1, with 7 bases matching TRBD1. The length of the CDR3 is 15 residues. Trimming removed 0 bases from V and 5 bases from J; junction bases left unmatched: 5. Per germline, CDR1 SGHRS and CDR2 YFSETQ. The CDR3 spells CASSLVPGGDNEQFF. The CDR3 bases are TGCGCCAGCAGCTTGGTTCCAGGGGGAGACAATGAGCAGTTCTTC.

The V and J genes are TRBV6-6 and TRBJ1-3; D gene unclear. CDR3 size: 13 residues. CDR1 MNHNY and CDR2 SVGAGI come from the germline V gene (reference sequence). V was shortened by 8 bases and J by 0 bases, with 8 bases between the two germline ends. The CDR3 bases are TGTGCCAGCTTCCAGGCCTCTGGAAACACCATATATTTT. This encodes CASFQASGNTIYF.

This rearrangement joins TRBV4-1 to TRBJ2-3; TRBD2 agrees at 15 bases. CDR1 and CDR2 (germline): MGHRA, YSYEKL. CDR3 length equals 18 residues. J gave up 4 bases and V 3 bases, and 8 bases lay outside the gene matches. CDR3 coding DNA: TGCGCCAGCAGCCAGGCAGGACTAGCGGGAGGGCCGGCAGATACGCAGTATTTT. It is translated as CASSQAGLAGGPADTQYF.

The chain links TRBV28 to TRBJ2-1; TRBD2 matches 10 bases. The CDR3 consists of 16 residues. V was pared by 3 bases and J by 7 bases, with 9 bases of the junction left unmatched. Germline V gene lookup returns CDR1 MDHEN and CDR2 SYDVKM. The CDR3 loop is CASSFPQSSGRNEQFF. Here the CDR3 DNA reads TGTGCCAGCAGTTTCCCCCAGAGTAGCGGGAGGAATGAGCAGTTCTTC.

The chain has TRBV7-9 and TRBJ2-7; D may be TRBD1 or TRBD2 (5 bases each). Trimming took 3 bases from V and 0 from J, leaving 12 bases between them. Germline CDR1 is SEHNR and CDR2 is FQNEAQ (reference sequence). The CDR3 length is 15 residues. CDR3 nucleotide sequence: TGTGCCAGCAGCTTGGGGGAGACGGTCTCCTACGAGCAGTACTTC. It yields the protein CASSLGETVSYEQYF.

The gene calls are TRBV4-2 and TRBJ2-1, with TRBD2 matching over 14 bases. The CDR3 is 19 amino acids. The J segment lost 1 base and the V segment lost 4 bases, leaving 9 bases of the junction unmatched. The V gene's germline CDR1 is LGHNA and CDR2 YNFKEQ. For the CDR3, the DNA is TGTGCCAGCAGCCGTTTAGGGACTAGCGGGAGTTATTCCTACAATGAGCAGTTCTTC. Protein sequence: CASSRLGTSGSYSYNEQFF.

This clone was detected a few times. CDR3 in amino acids: CASSLAGVYNEQFF. CDR3 DNA sequence: TGTGCCAGCAGCTTAGCGGGAGTCTACAATGAGCAGTTCTTC. The chain employs TRBV7-6 and TRBJ2-1; a possible D gene is TRBD2 (5 bases). The CDR3 is made up of 14 amino acids. V gave up 0 bases and J gave up 3 bases, with 6 bases separating them. CDR1 SGHVS and CDR2 FNYEAQ come from the germline V gene.